Listed below are T cell receptor beta chains from one sample, sequenced in a study of T cell changes during pregnancy in multiple sclerosis. The assay was immunoSEQ multiplex PCR, and TCRdb's table has in-frame clones only and misses some. The profile shows around 34,000 clones, roughly 90% of them singletons. The specimen comprised CD8+ T cells from peripheral blood mononuclear cells, sampled after pregnancy. The receptors originated from a female donor with multiple sclerosis, enrolled in a pregnancy study. Each CDR3 is given with its conserved first and last residue. Each record gives: V gene, J gene, D gene, clone size, CDR3 DNA, CDR3 protein. A D gene is named only where the DNA matches it firmly. Clone size is not always given. Where it is, it says once, few, many or a class for expanded clones.

TRBV15,TRBJ1-4,.,once,TGTGCCACCAGCAGGCCCAACTTGTGGGGGGACACTAATGAAAAACTGTTTTTT,CATSRPNLWGDTNEKLFF
TRBV5-1,TRBJ1-1,TRBD1,.,TGCGCCAGCAGCCCATCCGGGACAGGGACTGAAACTTTCTTT,CASSPSGTGTETFF
TRBV9,TRBJ2-3,.,.,TGTGCCAGCAGCGTAGGCGGGGACGCAGATACGCAGTATTTT,CASSVGGDADTQYF
TRBV18,TRBJ1-1,TRBD1,once,TGTGCCAGCTCACCGACTCCGCCGGGACAGGGTACTGAAGCTTTCTTT,CASSPTPPGQGTEAFF
TRBV18,TRBJ2-7,TRBD1,.,TGTGCCAGCTCACCTACAGGGGGCCCAAGCTCCTACGAGCAGTACTTC,CASSPTGGPSSYEQYF
TRBV6-4,TRBJ2-1,TRBD1,.,TGTGCCAGCAGTTACGTTGGACAGGGGATCAATGAGCAGTTCTTC,CASSYVGQGINEQFF
TRBV7-6,TRBJ2-6,.,.,TGTGCCAGCAGCCCACCTAGGGAACAGGTTGGGGCCAACGTCCTGACTTTC,CASSPPREQVGANVLTF
TRBV6-4,TRBJ2-3,TRBD1,.,TGTGCCAGCAGTGAAGGGACAGGGAGCACAGATACGCAGTATTTT,CASSEGTGSTDTQYF
TRBV19,TRBJ2-7,.,.,TGTGCCAGTAGTATTGGGGGCCTTTCCTACGAGCAGTACTTC,CASSIGGLSYEQYF
TRBV7-3,TRBJ2-1,.,.,TGTGCCAGCAGCTTAGCCGGAGGGTCGGATGAGCAGTTCTTC,CASSLAGGSDEQFF
TRBV6-4,TRBJ2-5,TRBD1,.,TGTGCCAGCAAATCACCGGGACAGCCCAGGAGGGAGACCCAGTACTTC,CASKSPGQPRRETQYF
TRBV4-1,TRBJ2-5,TRBD2,.,TGCGCCAGCAGCCAAGATCAACTAGCGGGGCGCCAAGAGACCCAGTACTTC,CASSQDQLAGRQETQYF
TRBV11-2,TRBJ2-1,TRBD2,.,TGTGCCAGCTTAACGGGGGCGACTAGCGGGGCGAATGAGCAGTTCTTC,CASLTGATSGANEQFF
TRBV11-2,TRBJ2-5,.,.,TGTGCCAGCAGCTCAACAGGCAGGGAGACCCAGTACTTC,CASSSTGRETQYF
TRBV27,TRBJ2-1,TRBD2,medium-sized,TGTGCCAGCAGTCGCTCGACTAGCGGGTTTTATGAGCAGTTCTTC,CASSRSTSGFYEQFF
TRBV9,TRBJ2-2,.,.,TGTGCCAGCAGCGTAGCATCGGAGGGCGCCTCCACGAGGACCGGGGAGCTGTTTTTT,CASSVASEGASTRTGELFF
TRBV11-2,TRBJ2-3,TRBD2,.,TGTGCCAGCAGCTTAGGTCGAGCGGGGGTAAGCACAGATACGCAGTATTTT,CASSLGRAGVSTDTQYF
TRBV9,TRBJ1-2,TRBD1,.,TGTGCCAGCAGCGTAGTCACGCAGGGGGCGCGGAATGGCTACACCTTC,CASSVVTQGARNGYTF
TRBV19,TRBJ2-7,.,.,TGTGCCAGTAGTATAGGAGGGGGACAAAGCTACGAGTGGCAGTACTTC,CASSIGGGQSYEWQYF
TRBV5-4,TRBJ1-2,TRBD1,once,TGTGCCAGCAGCTCGACAGGGTATGGCTATGGCTACACCTTC,CASSSTGYGYGYTF
TRBV5-1,TRBJ1-1,.,.,TGCGCCAGCAGCTTGGGAGAAAACACTGAAGCTTTCTTT,CASSLGENTEAFF
TRBV7-2,TRBJ2-7,TRBD2,once,TGTGCCAGCACCGGGCGGGGGGTTCACGAGCAGTACTTC,CASTGRGVHEQYF
TRBV9,TRBJ2-5,TRBD2,.,TGTGCCAGCAGCGATGGACTAGCGGATCCGGGGACCCAGTACTTC,CASSDGLADPGTQYF
TRBV18,TRBJ2-5,TRBD1,once,TGTGCCAGCTCTCCCGGACAGGGGCAAGAGACCCAGTACTTC,CASSPGQGQETQYF
TRBV19,TRBJ2-7,TRBD2,few,TGTGCCAGTAGTCCCGGGGGGTACGAGCAGTACTTC,CASSPGGYEQYF
TRBV30,TRBJ1-4,TRBD1,.,TGTGCCTGGAGTGTAAAGGGGGCGCGTGAAAAACTGTTTTTT,CAWSVKGAREKLFF